This T cell receptor beta chain was obtained from a study of CD8 T cells in ankylosing spondylitis. General observations from the study: Enrichment of disease-linked clones was reportedly significant in matched ankylosing spondylitis synovial fluid. Relatively rare in peripheral blood, disease-linked clones were also CD8+. Blood from ankylosing spondylitis patients appeared to carry a characteristic roughly 8-variant TCR beta motif.

Making use of molecular barcodes, quantitative 5'-RACE generated TCR beta libraries. Using its own MiXCR run on the 5' RACE reads, TCRdb lists one record per CDR3 protein. The sample shows tens of thousands of distinct CDR3 sequences, 6.2% of them seen only once. The CDR3 consists of 19 residues. Germline V gives CDR1 MNHEY, CDR2 SVGEGT. V gave up 8 bases and J gave up 0 bases; unmatched junction bases: 18. This clonotype has a count of ten or more. Its cognate antigen is unknown. Sequenced input: synovial fluid, either unsorted or a sorted T cell fraction (not recorded which). The V gene is TRBV6-2 or TRBV6-3, the J gene TRBJ2-3; 9 positions match TRBD2. This clonotype originated in a male donor with ankylosing spondylitis. The CDR3 DNA is TGTGCCAGCGCTCCGGGACTAGCTCGCACGGGGCCTAGCACAGATACGCAGTATTTT. Its protein is CASAPGLARTGPSTDTQYF.